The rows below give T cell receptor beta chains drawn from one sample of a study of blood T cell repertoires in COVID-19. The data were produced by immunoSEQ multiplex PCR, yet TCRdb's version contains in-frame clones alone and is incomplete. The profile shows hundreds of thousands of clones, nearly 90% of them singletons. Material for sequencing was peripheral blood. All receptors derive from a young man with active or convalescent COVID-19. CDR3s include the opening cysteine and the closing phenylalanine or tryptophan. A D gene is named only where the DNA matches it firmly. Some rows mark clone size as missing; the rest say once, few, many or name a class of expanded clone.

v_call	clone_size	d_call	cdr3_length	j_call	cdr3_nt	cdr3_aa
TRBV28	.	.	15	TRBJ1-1	TGTGCCAGCAGTATTTTTCTTGGGGCAATCACTGAAGCTTTCTTT	CASSIFLGAITEAFF
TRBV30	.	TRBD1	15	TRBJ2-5	TGTGCCGGGGCCTCCAGCAGGGGGCATCGGGAGACCCAGTACTTC	CAGASSRGHRETQYF
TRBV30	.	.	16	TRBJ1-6	TGTGCCTGGAACACGTGGGGACTGTCCCCAAATTCACCCCTCCACTTT	CAWNTWGLSPNSPLHF
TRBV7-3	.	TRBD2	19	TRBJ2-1	TGTGCCAGCAGCCCTTACGTGGGACTAGCGTTTAGCTCCTACAATGAGCAGTTCTTC	CASSPYVGLAFSSYNEQFF
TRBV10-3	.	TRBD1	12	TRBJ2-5	TGTGCCATCGGACAGGGGCCTGAGACCCAGTACTTC	CAIGQGPETQYF
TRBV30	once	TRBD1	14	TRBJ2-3	TGTGCCTGGACTTCTATACAGGGGACAGATACGCAGTATTTT	CAWTSIQGTDTQYF
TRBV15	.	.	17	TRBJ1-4	TGTGCCACCAGCAGAGGTTCAGGGGCAGCTACAAATGAAAAACTGTTTTTT	CATSRGSGAATNEKLFF
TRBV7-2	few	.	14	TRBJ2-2	TGTGCCAGCAGCTTTGGCTGGGGCGAAGGGGAGCTGTTTTTT	CASSFGWGEGELFF
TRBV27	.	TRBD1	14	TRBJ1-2	TGTGCCAGCAGTTTCCATCGGACAGGGAATGGCTACACCTTC	CASSFHRTGNGYTF
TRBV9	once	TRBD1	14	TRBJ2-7	TGTGCCAGCAGCGAGGGGGCAGACCACTACGAGCAGTACTTC	CASSEGADHYEQYF
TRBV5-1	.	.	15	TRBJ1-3	TGCGCCAGCAGCTTGGTGGGGGCGCAGGGAAACACCATATATTTT	CASSLVGAQGNTIYF
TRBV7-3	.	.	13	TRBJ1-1	TGTGCCAGCAGCCCACAGGGGAACACTGAAGCTTTCTTT	CASSPQGNTEAFF
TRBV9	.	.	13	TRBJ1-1	TGTGCCAGCAGCGCAGGACAGCGCACTGAAGCTTTCTTT	CASSAGQRTEAFF